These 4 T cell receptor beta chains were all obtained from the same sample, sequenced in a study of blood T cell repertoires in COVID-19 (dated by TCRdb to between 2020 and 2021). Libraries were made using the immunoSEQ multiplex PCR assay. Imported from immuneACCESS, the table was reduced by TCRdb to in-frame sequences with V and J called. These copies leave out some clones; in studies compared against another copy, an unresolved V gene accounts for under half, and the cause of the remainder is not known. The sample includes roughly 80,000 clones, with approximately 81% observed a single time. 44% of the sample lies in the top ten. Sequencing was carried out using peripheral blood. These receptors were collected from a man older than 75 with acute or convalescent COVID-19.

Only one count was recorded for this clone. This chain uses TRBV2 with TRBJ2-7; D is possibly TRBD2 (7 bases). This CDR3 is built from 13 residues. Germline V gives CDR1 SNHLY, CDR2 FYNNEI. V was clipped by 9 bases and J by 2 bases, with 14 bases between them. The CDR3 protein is CASGGAAPYEQYF. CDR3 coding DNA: TGTGCCAGTGGGGGGGCAGCCCCCTACGAGCAGTACTTC.

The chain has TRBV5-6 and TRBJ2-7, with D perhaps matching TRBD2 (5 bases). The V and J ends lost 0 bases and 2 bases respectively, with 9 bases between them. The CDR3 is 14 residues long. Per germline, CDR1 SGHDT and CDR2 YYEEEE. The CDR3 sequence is CASSLVGGPYEQYF. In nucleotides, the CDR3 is TGTGCCAGCAGCTTGGTGGGCGGGCCCTACGAGCAGTACTTC.

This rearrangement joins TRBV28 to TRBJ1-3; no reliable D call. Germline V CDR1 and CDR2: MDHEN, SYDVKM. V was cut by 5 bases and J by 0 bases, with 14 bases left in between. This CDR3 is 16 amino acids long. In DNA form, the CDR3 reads TGTGCCAGCAGTCCGGGCGGAGGAATCTCTGGAAACACCATATATTTT. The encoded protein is CASSPGGGISGNTIYF.

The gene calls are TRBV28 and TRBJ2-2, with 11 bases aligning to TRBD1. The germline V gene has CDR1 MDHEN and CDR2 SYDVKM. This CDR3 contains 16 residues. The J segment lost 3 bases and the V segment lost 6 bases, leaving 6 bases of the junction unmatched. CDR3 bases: TGTGCCAGCAGCTTCTGGGGACAGGGGGACACCGGGGAGCTGTTTTTT. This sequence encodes CASSFWGQGDTGELFF.